The next 17 T cell receptor beta chains were all read from a single sample in a study of T cells in Graves' hyperthyroidism and ophthalmopathy. TCR beta CDR3 regions were amplified from RNA transcripts. An initial round of RT-PCR targeting the TCR CDR3 relied on the HTBI primer set. MiXCR was run by TCRdb on the multiplex PCR reads, yielding one entry per CDR3 protein. The sample holds around 55,000 distinct CDR3 sequences, under 50% seen once. The material sequenced was blood. Receptors originate from a woman aged 50 to 60 with Graves' ophthalmopathy.

This clonotype was counted at least ten times. The chain has TRBV7-2 and TRBJ1-1; D is uncertain. Trimming left V 1 base short and J 6 bases short, with 9 bases between. This CDR3 spans 13 amino acids. Germline loops: CDR1 SGHTA, CDR2 FQGNSA. CDR3 sequence (DNA): TGTGCCAGCAGCTTAGGAGGCACCCCTGAAGCTTTCTTT. Its protein product is CASSLGGTPEAFF.

This clonotype was seen ten or more times. A read error may be the cause here, since a much bigger clone is one base away. The J gene is TRBJ2-5, the V gene TRBV7-8; D remains ambiguous. The ends were cut back, 5 bases at V and 4 bases at J, with 14 bases in the middle. The CDR3 covers 14 residues. Germline values: CDR1 SGHVS, CDR2 FQNEAQ. CDR3 nucleotide sequence: TGTGCCAGCAGCCCAAAGCCCCGCACAGAGACCCAGTACTTC. Protein product: CASSPKPRTETQYF. The variable domain in full, with the rest retrieved from reference TRBV7-8 and TRBJ2-5, is GAGVSQSPRYKVAKRGQDVALRCDPISGHVSLFWYQQALGQGPEFLTYFQNEAQLDKSGLPSDRFFAERPEGSVSTLKIQRTQQEDSAVYLCASSPKPRTETQYFGPGTRLLVL.

The V call is TRBV19, the J call TRBJ1-2; 7 positions match TRBD1. There are 14 residues in the CDR3. Germline CDR1 and CDR2: LNHDA and SQIVND (reference sequence). J was trimmed by 4 bases and V by 7 bases; bases with no gene match: 9. The CDR3 coding sequence is TGTGCCAGTACGGGCGGACAGGAAGGCTATGGCTACACCTTC. This gives the protein CASTGGQEGYGYTF.

The gene calls are TRBV10-2 and TRBJ2-7; 7 bases are shared with TRBD1. The V gene's germline CDR1 is WSHSY and CDR2 SAAADI. The CDR3 runs to 11 residues. V trimming: 8 bases; J trimming: 2 bases; junction bases outside the gene matches: 0. The CDR3 loop reads CASGTAYEQYF. The DNA for the CDR3 is TGCGCCAGCGGGACAGCCTACGAGCAGTACTTC.

The V and J genes are TRBV6-5 and TRBJ1-2; D call uncertain. The ends were cut back, 7 bases at V and 4 bases at J, with 16 bases in the middle. CDR1 is MNHEY, CDR2 SVGAGI, per germline. CDR3 length: 14 residues. The CDR3 nucleotides read TGTGCCAGCATACCGGGGATAGGTACCTATGGCTACACCTTC. It encodes CASIPGIGTYGYTF.

This clonotype was seen more than once but under ten times. Being one base from a much bigger clone, this may be a read error. This chain uses TRBV11-2 with TRBJ2-7, with D possibly matching TRBD2 (5 bases). Trimming took 1 base from V and 7 from J, leaving 23 bases between them. This CDR3 is built from 17 residues. Germline lookup yields CDR1 SGHAT and CDR2 FQNNGV. CDR3 in amino acids: CASSLGERHVILFEQYF. The CDR3 DNA reads TGTGCCAGCAGCTTAGGGGAGAGACACGTTATTTTGTTTGAGCAGTACTTC. The full variable domain, completed using reference TRBV11-2 and TRBJ2-7, is EAGVAQSPRYKIIEKRQSVAFWCNPISGHATLYWYQQILGQGPKLLIQFQNNGVVDDSQLPKDRFSAERLKGVDSTLKIQPAKLEDSAVYLCASSLGERHVILFEQYFGPGTRLTVT.

The rearrangement links TRBV29-1 to TRBJ2-2; possibly TRBD2 for D (5 bases). The CDR3 runs to 15 residues. CDR1 SQVTM and CDR2 ANQGSEA come from the germline V gene. The germline V and J ends were trimmed by 0 bases and 3 bases, with 11 bases remaining between them. CDR3 coding DNA: TGCAGCGTTGAAGACCCCTCGCGGGACACCGGGGAGCTGTTTTTT. Translated: CSVEDPSRDTGELFF.

This clonotype was picked up a small number of times. The genes are TRBV7-8 and TRBJ2-1, with a possible D match to TRBD2 (7 bases). The CDR3 contains 17 residues. V lost 5 bases to trimming and J lost 7 bases, with 24 bases between them. CDR1 is SGHVS, CDR2 FQNEAQ, per germline. The CDR3 sequence is CASSAPRGLSPTNEQFF. DNA for the CDR3: TGTGCCAGCAGCGCCCCGCGGGGGCTTTCCCCTACGAATGAGCAGTTCTTC.

The chain links TRBV10-3 to TRBJ2-7; D unclear. The CDR3 totals 12 residues. Trimming removed 0 bases from V and 5 bases from J, with 5 bases in between. Germline CDR1 is ENHRY and CDR2 is SYGVKD. This chain's CDR3 is CAISESGDEQYF. The CDR3 DNA reads as TGTGCCATCAGTGAGTCGGGCGACGAGCAGTACTTC.

V is TRBV9 and J is TRBJ2-7, with 7 bases aligning to TRBD2. The CDR3 spans 13 residues. The junction had 6 bases not matched to a gene; V was cut back by 4 bases and J by 5 bases. Germline V CDR1 and CDR2: SGDLS, YYNGEE. The CDR3 reads CASSQLGGNEQYF. The DNA for the CDR3 is TGTGCCAGCAGCCAGCTCGGGGGGAACGAGCAGTACTTC.

As concerns this clonotype: One end of the junction is discordant with germline, which a read error may explain. V usage is TRBV24-1 and J usage is TRBJ2-3; D uncertain. The germline CDR1 and CDR2 sequences are KGHDR and SFDVKD. The length of the CDR3 is 11 residues. The CDR3 coding sequence is TGTGCCGCCAGTGATTCTGATACGCAGTGTTTT. It translates to CAASDSDTQCF.

The chain has TRBV20-1 and TRBJ2-2, with 8 nucleotides matching TRBD2. J gave up 9 bases and V 6 bases, and 9 bases lay outside the gene matches. CDR1 and CDR2 from the germline V gene are DFQATT and SNEGSKA (reference sequence). This CDR3 contains 13 residues. The CDR3 DNA follows: TGCAGTGCCCATAGCGGGACCGGATGGGAGCTGTTTTTT. Its translation is CSAHSGTGWELFF.

This clonotype was recorded at least ten times. The chain links TRBV2 to TRBJ2-7, with 14 bases identical to TRBD2. This CDR3 is built from 14 residues. Looked up from germline, CDR1 is SNHLY and CDR2 is FYNNEI. V was pared by 6 bases and J by 10 bases, with 8 bases of the junction left unmatched. The CDR3, as DNA: TGTGCCAGCAGAACGGGGACTAGCGGGGGTGCTCAGTACTTC. Translating it yields CASRTGTSGGAQYF.

In its sample, this clonotype was seen many times. The chain links TRBV20-1 to TRBJ1-5, with D perhaps matching TRBD1 (6 bases). From germline, CDR1 is DFQATT and CDR2 SNEGSKA (reference sequence). V was pared by 3 bases and J by 10 bases, with 19 bases between. CDR3 size: 14 residues. The CDR3 DNA sequence: TGCAGTGCTAGCGTTAAGGGGGGATCAGGCCCCCAGCATTTT. Translation: CSASVKGGSGPQHF.

The chain carries TRBV19 and TRBJ1-5; TRBD1 might be the D (6 bases). Per germline, CDR1 LNHDA and CDR2 SQIVND (reference sequence). Trimming stripped 4 bases from V and 6 bases from J, with 19 bases between. This CDR3 is built from 16 residues. CDR3 coding DNA: TGTGCCAGTAGTAAGGGGGGAAGGCAATCAGGTCAGCCCCAGCATTTT. Amino acid sequence: CASSKGGRQSGQPQHF.

This clonotype was observed at least ten times. This chain uses TRBV6-1 with TRBJ2-1, with 7 bases aligning to TRBD1. Germline V gene lookup returns CDR1 MNHNS and CDR2 SASEGT. The CDR3 sequence is 16 residues long. J lost 2 bases, V lost 6 bases, and 10 bases had no gene match. The CDR3 here is CASRDFRDSAYNEQFF. The CDR3 DNA reads as TGTGCCAGCAGAGACTTCCGGGACAGCGCCTACAATGAGCAGTTCTTC.

This clonotype was seen a handful of times. V is TRBV3-1 and J is TRBJ1-1; no clear D gene. The CDR3 totals 15 residues. V was shortened by 3 bases and J by 5 bases, with 16 bases between the two germline ends. Germline CDR1 LGHDT, CDR2 YNNKEL (reference sequence). In DNA form, the CDR3 reads TGTGCCAGCAGCCAGAAAGGCGCCCCTTTAACTGAAGCTTTCTTT. It translates to CASSQKGAPLTEAFF.